This T cell receptor (beta chain) derives from a study of T cell responses to AZD1222 COVID-19 vaccine. The study's findings and limits: Donors in the cohort were predominantly white British and more often female, and clonal diversity was possibly underestimated.

CDR1 SGDLS and CDR2 YYNGEE come from the germline V gene. The CDR3 loop spans 16 amino acids. The V segment lost 4 bases and the J segment 6 bases; nucleotides outside the gene matches: 12. Sequenced by immunoSEQ multiplex PCR; TCRdb stores in-frame clones only, minus some. The data show 70,000 to 75,000 clones, with around 80% seen just once and around 48% held by the top ten. On this clone: Its antigen is unknown.

The sample here was peripheral blood, taken 28 days after the second AZD1222 dose. The V call is TRBV9, the J call TRBJ2-1; the match to TRBD2 covers 8 bases. This TCR was recovered from an adult who received the AZD1222 COVID-19 vaccine. The DNA of the CDR3 is TGTGCCAGCAGCCCTCCGGGTAGCGGGACTCTCAATGAGCAGTTCTTC. It translates to CASSPPGSGTLNEQFF.